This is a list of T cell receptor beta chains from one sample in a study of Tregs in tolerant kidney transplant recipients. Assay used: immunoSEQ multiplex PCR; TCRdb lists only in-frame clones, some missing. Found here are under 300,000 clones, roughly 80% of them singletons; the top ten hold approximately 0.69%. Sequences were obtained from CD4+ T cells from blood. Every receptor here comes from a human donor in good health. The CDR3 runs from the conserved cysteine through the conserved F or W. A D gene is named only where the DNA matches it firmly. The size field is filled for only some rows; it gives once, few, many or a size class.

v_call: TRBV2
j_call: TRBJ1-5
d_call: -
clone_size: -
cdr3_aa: CASAGGGSNQPQHF
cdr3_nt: TGTGCCAGCGCCGGGGGGGGTAGCAATCAGCCCCAGCATTTT

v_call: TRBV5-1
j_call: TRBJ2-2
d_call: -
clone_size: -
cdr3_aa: CASSLYGARNTGELFF
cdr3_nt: TGCGCCAGCAGCTTGTACGGGGCCCGTAACACCGGGGAGCTGTTTTTT

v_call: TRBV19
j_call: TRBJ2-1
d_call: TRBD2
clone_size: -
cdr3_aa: CASSIDQFERGAYNEQFF
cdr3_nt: TGTGCCAGTAGTATAGATCAGTTCGAGCGGGGGGCCTACAATGAGCAGTTCTTC

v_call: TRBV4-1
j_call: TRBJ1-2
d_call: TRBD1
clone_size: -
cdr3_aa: CASSLPARGYGYTF
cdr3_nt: TGCGCCAGCAGCCTACCAGCCAGGGGGTATGGCTACACCTTC

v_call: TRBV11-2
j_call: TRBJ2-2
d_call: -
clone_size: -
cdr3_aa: CASSFLDTGELFF
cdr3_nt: TGTGCCAGCAGCTTTTTAGACACCGGGGAGCTGTTTTTT

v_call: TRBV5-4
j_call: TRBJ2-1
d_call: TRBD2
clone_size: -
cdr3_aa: CASSLRLAGATEQFF
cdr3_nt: TGTGCCAGCAGCTTGAGACTAGCGGGGGCCACTGAGCAGTTCTTC

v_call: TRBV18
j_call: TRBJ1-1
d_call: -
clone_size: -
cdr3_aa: CASSPTGGDTEAFF
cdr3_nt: TGTGCCAGCTCACCAACAGGAGGGGACACTGAAGCTTTCTTT

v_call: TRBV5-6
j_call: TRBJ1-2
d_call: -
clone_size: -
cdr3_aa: CASSSSRTVINYGYTF
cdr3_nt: TGTGCCAGCAGCTCCAGCCGGACAGTAATTAACTATGGCTACACCTTC

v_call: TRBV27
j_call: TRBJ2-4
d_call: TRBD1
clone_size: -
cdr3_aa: CASTSDRVGGKNIQYF
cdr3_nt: TGTGCCAGCACCTCCGACAGGGTTGGGGGCAAAAACATTCAGTACTTC

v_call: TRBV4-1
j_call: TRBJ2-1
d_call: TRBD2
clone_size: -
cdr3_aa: CASSQPPSSGRSYNEQFF
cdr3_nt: TGCGCCAGCAGCCAACCCCCTTCTAGCGGGAGGTCCTACAATGAGCAGTTCTTC

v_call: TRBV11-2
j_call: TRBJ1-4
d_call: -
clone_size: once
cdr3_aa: CASSLMRVGEKLFF
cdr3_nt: TGTGCCAGCAGCCTTATGAGGGTAGGGGAAAAACTGTTTTTT

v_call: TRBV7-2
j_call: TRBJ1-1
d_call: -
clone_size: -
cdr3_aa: CASSPRRTNTEAFF
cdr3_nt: TGTGCCAGCAGCCCGCGAAGGACAAACACTGAAGCTTTCTTT

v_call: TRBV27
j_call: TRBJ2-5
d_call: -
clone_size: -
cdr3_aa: CASRTRGQETQYF
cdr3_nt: TGTGCCAGCAGAACTCGGGGTCAAGAGACCCAGTACTTC

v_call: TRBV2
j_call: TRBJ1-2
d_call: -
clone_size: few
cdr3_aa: CASNQPGAHGYTF
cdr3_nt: TGTGCCAGCAATCAACCGGGGGCCCATGGCTACACCTTC

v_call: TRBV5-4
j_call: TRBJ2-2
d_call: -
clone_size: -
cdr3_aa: CASSLGGVPGELFF
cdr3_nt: TGTGCCAGCAGCTTGGGGGGCGTCCCCGGGGAGCTGTTTTTT

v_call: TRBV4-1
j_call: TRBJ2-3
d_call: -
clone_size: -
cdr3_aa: CASSHGERDTQYF
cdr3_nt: TGCGCCAGCAGCCACGGGGAGCGAGATACGCAGTATTTT

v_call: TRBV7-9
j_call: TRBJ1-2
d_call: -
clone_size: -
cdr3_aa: CASSPGRDGYTF
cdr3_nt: TGTGCCAGCAGCCCGGGCAGGGATGGCTACACCTTC

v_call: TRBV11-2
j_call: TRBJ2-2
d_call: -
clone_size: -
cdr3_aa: CATGPYTGELFF
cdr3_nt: TGTGCCACCGGGCCTTACACCGGGGAGCTGTTTTTT

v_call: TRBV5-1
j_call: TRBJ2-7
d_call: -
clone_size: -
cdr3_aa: CASSLVREGEQYF
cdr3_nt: TGCGCCAGCAGCTTGGTGCGGGAAGGCGAGCAGTACTTC